The clone carrying this T cell receptor beta chain came up a few times. This entry comes from a study of blood T cell repertoires in COVID-19. Repertoires were generated with immunoSEQ multiplex PCR, while TCRdb's copy carries only in-frame clones and drops some. Of 150,000 to 200,000 clones listed, about three quarters are singletons. From germline, CDR1 is LNHDA and CDR2 SQIVND (reference sequence). There are 18 residues in the CDR3. Trimming took 4 bases from V and 5 from J; bases not matched to a gene: 14. This receptor was obtained from a woman in her seventies with acute or convalescent COVID-19. The chain couples TRBV19 to TRBJ1-5, with 10 bases lining up with TRBD1. Sequencing was carried out using peripheral blood. The CDR3 DNA reads as TGTGCCAGTAGTACCCGACAGGGGGCGGTTACCCGGGATCAGCCCCAGCATTTT. It translates to CASSTRQGAVTRDQPQHF.